The 26 T cell receptor beta chains listed next were all sequenced from one sample in a study of graft-versus-host responses after intestinal transplantation. Sequencing was performed with immunoSEQ multiplex PCR; in TCRdb, only in-frame clones are kept and a portion is missing. Among tens of thousands of clones listed, about 94% were seen once. Their antigen targets remain unknown. Source: unstimulated CD4+ T cells sorted from spleen or lymph node cells, taken before transplant. The receptors originated from a human donor who was the organ donor for an intestinal transplant.

The rearrangement uses TRBV27 and TRBJ2-3; 12 bases line up with TRBD2. There are 16 residues in the CDR3. V lost 5 bases to trimming and J lost 6 bases; unmatched junction nucleotides: 9. The germline gives CDR1 MNHEY, CDR2 SMNVEV (reference sequence). The CDR3 nucleotides read TGTGCCAGCAGTCCGAGGTCTAGCGGGGGGGCGGATACGCAGTATTTT. Its translation is CASSPRSSGGADTQYF.

The J gene is TRBJ2-7, the V gene TRBV7-3, with D perhaps given as TRBD1 or TRBD2 (5 bases each). This CDR3 spans 13 amino acids. V was clipped by 0 bases and J by 5 bases, with 8 bases between them. CDR1 and CDR2 from the germline V gene are SGHTA and FQGTGA. CDR3 DNA sequence: TGTGCCAGCAGCTTAACTCGGGACGACGAGCAGTACTTC. Translating it yields CASSLTRDDEQYF.

The chain uses TRBV19 and TRBJ2-2; D gene unclear. Germline assignment: CDR1 LNHDA and CDR2 SQIVND (reference sequence). This CDR3 has 16 amino acids. V lost 2 bases, J lost 4 bases, and 14 bases lay in between. This CDR3 reads CASSISWGWGTGELFF. In DNA, the CDR3 is TGTGCCAGTAGTATATCGTGGGGATGGGGCACCGGGGAGCTGTTTTTT.

The V gene is TRBV11-2, the J gene TRBJ2-3; 8 bases fit TRBD1. Per the germline V gene, CDR1 is SGHAT and CDR2 is FQNNGV. The V gene end was trimmed by 5 bases and the J gene end by 1 base; junction bases not matched to a gene: 8. This CDR3 is 16 amino acids long. CDR3 amino acids: CASSPWMTGGTDTQYF. The CDR3 DNA sequence: TGTGCCAGCAGCCCCTGGATGACAGGGGGCACAGATACGCAGTATTTT.

The chain carries TRBV5-1 and TRBJ2-7; D is perhaps TRBD2 (5 bases). Germline-derived CDR1 and CDR2 are SGHRS and YFSETQ. Deletions cut 2 bases from V and 2 bases from J, with 11 bases between. There are 14 residues in the CDR3. The CDR3: CASSFGLGAYEQYF. In nucleotides, the CDR3 is TGCGCCAGCAGCTTCGGACTCGGGGCCTACGAGCAGTACTTC.

The J gene is TRBJ1-3, the V gene TRBV7-2; a weak D match, TRBD1 (6 bases). V lost 1 base to trimming and J lost 3 bases, with 13 bases between them. The CDR3 is 16 residues long. CDR1 SGHTA and CDR2 FQGNSA come from the germline V gene. CDR3 amino acids: CASSLVPVRGGNTIYF. CDR3 nucleotide sequence: TGTGCCAGCAGCTTAGTTCCAGTCAGGGGTGGAAACACCATATATTTT.

V gene TRBV5-1 combines with J gene TRBJ2-7; TRBD1 agrees at 12 bases. Germline lookup yields CDR1 SGHRS and CDR2 YFSETQ. Trimming at V came to 5 bases and at J to 6 bases, leaving 6 bases not matched to a gene. The CDR3 has 14 residues. Here the CDR3 DNA reads TGCGCCAGCAGGGGGGACAGGGGGCCGTTCGAGCAGTACTTC. Translation gives CASRGDRGPFEQYF.

The V call is TRBV19, the J call TRBJ1-4, with D possibly being TRBD1 (6 bases). V lost 5 bases, J lost 4 bases, and 8 bases lay in between. Germline V gives CDR1 LNHDA, CDR2 SQIVND (reference sequence). The CDR3 runs 13 residues. The CDR3 spells CASSRQVNEKLFF. For the CDR3, the DNA is TGTGCCAGTAGTCGACAGGTTAATGAAAAACTGTTTTTT. Variable domain in full (rest from reference TRBV19 and TRBJ1-4): DGGITQSPKYLFRKEGQNVTLSCEQNLNHDAMYWYRQDPGQGLRLIYYSQIVNDFQKGDIAEGYSVSREKKESFPLTVTSAQKNPTAFYLCASSRQVNEKLFFGSGTQLSVL.

In regard to this clone: The germline gene is not matched at one end of the junction; a read error may be the cause. The chain is built from TRBV7-7 and TRBJ2-3; tentative D call: TRBD1 (6 bases). Per the germline V gene, CDR1 is SSHAT and CDR2 is FNYEAQ (reference sequence). The CDR3 covers 15 residues. In DNA, the CDR3 is TGTGCTAGCAGCCCCCTGGACAGTTCCACAGATACGCAGTATTTT. Translated: CASSPLDSSTDTQYF.

The CDR3 DNA follows: TGTGCCAGCAGCTTAAGACTCGTTTTCGAAACCGGGGAGCTGTTTTTT. It yields the protein CASSLRLVFETGELFF. The chain recombines TRBV7-2 with TRBJ2-2; no reliable D call. The CDR3 is 16 amino acids. The V end lost 2 bases, the J end lost 5 bases, and 15 bases lay between the germline ends. Germline lookup yields CDR1 SGHTA and CDR2 FQGNSA.

The V call is TRBV4-3, the J call TRBJ1-2; D is perhaps TRBD1 (5 bases). This CDR3 is built from 16 residues. Trimming pared 4 bases from V and 4 bases from J, leaving 19 bases between. Germline V CDR1 and CDR2: LGHNA, YSLEER. CDR3 protein: CASSPKPREMAYGYTF. As DNA, the CDR3 is TGCGCCAGCAGCCCTAAGCCCAGGGAAATGGCCTATGGCTACACCTTC.

This chain links TRBV20-1 with TRBJ2-7; D unresolved. V was trimmed by 3 bases and J by 8 bases, leaving 8 bases between them. CDR3 length: 10 residues. CDR1 DFQATT and CDR2 SNEGSKA come from the germline V gene (reference sequence). CDR3 bases: TGCAGTGCTAGCGATGGGAAGCAGTACTTC. It yields the protein CSASDGKQYF.

This clone occurred once. The CDR3 loop reads CASSSGGQAAGELFF. CDR3 sequence (DNA): TGTGCCAGCAGCTCCGGGGGACAGGCGGCCGGGGAGCTGTTTTTT. J is TRBJ2-2 and V is TRBV28; TRBD1 aligns across 8 bases. Looked up from germline, CDR1 is MDHEN and CDR2 is SYDVKM. This CDR3 spans 15 amino acids. Trimming cost V 6 bases and J 6 bases; bases outside gene matches: 9.

The chain combines TRBV11-3 with TRBJ2-6, with 15 bases lining up with TRBD2. Germline V CDR1 and CDR2: SGHNT, YENEEA. V lost 3 bases and J lost 2; bases outside the gene matches: 2. The length of the CDR3 is 18 residues. CDR3 sequence: CASSFGLAGGPGANVLTF. Written as DNA, the CDR3 is TGTGCCAGCAGCTTTGGACTAGCGGGGGGGCCTGGGGCCAACGTCCTGACTTTC.

The rearrangement joins TRBV15 to TRBJ1-4, with D unclear. This CDR3 is 14 amino acids long. Germline values: CDR1 LNHNV, CDR2 YYDKDF (reference sequence). Trimming removed 4 bases from V and 15 bases from J, with 21 bases in between. Here the CDR3 DNA reads TGTGCCACCAGCAAGGACCGTGTTTCTGTTCTAATGTTTTTT. Translation: CATSKDRVSVLMFF.

This clone was found once. The chain employs TRBV18 and TRBJ2-1; D is possibly TRBD1 (6 bases). Germline assignment: CDR1 KGHSH and CDR2 LQKENI. The CDR3 length is 11 residues. Trimming stripped 2 bases from V and 11 bases from J, with 7 bases between. The DNA of the CDR3 is TGTGCCAGCTCACCAGGGGGCAAGCAGTTCTTC. Residues: CASSPGGKQFF.

With regard to this clone: At the DNA level, this CDR3 is encoded by other sequences in the same sample as well. This chain joins TRBV28 and TRBJ1-1; D not certain. Germline loops: CDR1 MDHEN, CDR2 SYDVKM. The CDR3 runs to 14 residues. Trimming removed 3 bases at V and 6 bases at J, with 14 bases between. The CDR3 region has the DNA TGTGCCAGCAGTTTGAGGAAAGGACTCCCTGAAGCTTTCTTT. It specifies CASSLRKGLPEAFF. The whole variable domain, remainder taken from reference TRBV28 and TRBJ1-1, is DVKVTQSSRYLVKRTGEKVFLECVQDMDHENMFWYRQDPGLGLRLIYFSYDVKMKEKGDIPEGYSVSREKKERFSLILESASTNQTSMYLCASSLRKGLPEAFFGQGTRLTVV.

The chain combines TRBV28 with TRBJ1-2, with D unclear. Germline assignment: CDR1 MDHEN and CDR2 SYDVKM. The CDR3 extends over 15 amino acids. V lost 7 bases and J 8 bases, leaving 23 bases between the germline ends. The DNA for the CDR3 is TGTGCCAGCACCACAGAGGAACCGGCACTAAGAGGCTACACCTTC. Protein product: CASTTEEPALRGYTF.

The J gene is TRBJ2-7, the V gene TRBV2; D uncertain. This CDR3 comprises 12 residues. Trimming removed 7 bases from V and 4 bases from J, with 11 bases in between. Germline V lookup: CDR1 SNHLY, CDR2 FYNNEI. In nucleotides, the CDR3 is TGTGCCAGCACCAACACAGCGTACGAGCAGTACTTC. This encodes CASTNTAYEQYF. Based on the CDR3 plus reference TRBV2 and TRBJ2-7, the full variable domain is EPEVTQTPSHQVTQMGQEVILRCVPISNHLYFYWYRQILGQKVEFLVSFYNNEISEKSEIFDDQFSVERPDGSNFTLKIRSTKLEDSAMYFCASTNTAYEQYFGPGTRLTVT.

The chain joins TRBV7-2 to TRBJ2-4; TRBD2 matches 8 bases. V trimming: 3 bases; J trimming: 5 bases; junction bases outside the gene matches: 3. In germline, CDR1 is SGHTA, CDR2 FQGNSA. This CDR3 has 14 residues. CDR3 sequence reads: CASSFIGGENIQYF. The CDR3 DNA sequence: TGTGCCAGCAGCTTTATCGGGGGGGAAAACATTCAGTACTTC.

V gene TRBV30 combines with J gene TRBJ1-1, with TRBD1 as a possible D gene (6 bases). Trimming stripped 2 bases from V and 1 base from J, with 8 bases between. This CDR3 is 13 amino acids long. The germline V gene encodes CDR1 GTSNPN and CDR2 SVGIG (reference sequence). CDR3 coding DNA: TGTGCCTGGAGTTCAGGGGCGAACACTGAAGCTTTCTTT. The encoded protein is CAWSSGANTEAFF.

The chain recombines TRBV9 with TRBJ2-3, with D perhaps being TRBD1 or TRBD2 (5 bases each). Trimming removed 0 bases from V and 3 bases from J, with 11 bases in between. In germline, CDR1 is SGDLS, CDR2 YYNGEE. This CDR3 is 15 amino acids long. This chain's CDR3 is CASSVGSRETDTQYF. CDR3 in DNA: TGTGCCAGCAGCGTAGGCTCCAGGGAGACAGATACGCAGTATTTT.

This chain's CDR3 is CASSPRGARVDSPLHF. The CDR3 DNA is TGTGCCAGCTCACCAAGGGGGGCCAGGGTCGATTCACCCCTCCACTTT. This sequence joins TRBV18 and TRBJ1-6, with D possibly TRBD1 on 6 matching bases. V was cut by 2 bases and J by 8 bases, with 16 bases left in between. The CDR3 is 16 amino acids. The germline CDR1 and CDR2 sequences are KGHSH and LQKENI. Drawing the rest from reference TRBV18 and TRBJ1-6, the complete variable domain is NAGVMQNPRHLVRRRGQEARLRCSPMKGHSHVYWYRQLPEEGLKFMVYLQKENIIDESGMPKERFSAEFPKEGPSILRIQQVVRGDSAAYFCASSPRGARVDSPLHFGNGTRLTVT.

This rearrangement joins TRBV5-1 to TRBJ1-2; no clear D. CDR1 and CDR2 from the germline V gene are SGHRS and YFSETQ. V lost 0 bases to trimming and J lost 6 bases, with 12 bases between them. The CDR3 is 14 amino acids. CDR3 sequence: CASSLGLNSNGYTF. CDR3 nucleotides: TGCGCCAGCAGCTTGGGTCTTAACAGCAATGGCTACACCTTC.

The chain recombines TRBV19 with TRBJ1-1, with a weak D call TRBD1 (6 bases). The V gene lost 1 base and the J gene lost 6 bases, with 12 bases spanning the gap. Looked up from germline, CDR1 is LNHDA and CDR2 is SQIVND (reference sequence). There are 14 residues in the CDR3. The CDR3 sequence: CASSIVRGAAEAFF. DNA for the CDR3: TGTGCCAGTAGTATAGTGAGGGGGGCGGCTGAAGCTTTCTTT.

The J gene is TRBJ2-3, the V gene TRBV14; no reliable D call. The CDR3 loop spans 16 amino acids. Germline V gene lookup returns CDR1 SGHDN and CDR2 FVKESK. V was clipped by 4 bases and J by 1 base, with 15 bases between them. CDR3 amino acids: CASSPWAAVRTDTQYF. CDR3 nucleotide sequence: TGTGCCAGCAGCCCGTGGGCGGCGGTGCGCACAGATACGCAGTATTTT.